Listed below are T cell receptor beta chains from one sample, sequenced in a study of PD-L1 blockade in urothelial cancer. Some clones are missing from TCRdb's copy, which holds only in-frame ones; the method was immunoSEQ multiplex PCR. The sample lists some 40,000 clones; 82% were seen once. The source was PBMCs, collected around atezolizumab (anti-PD-L1) treatment. All receptors come from a man aged 60 to 69 with urothelial cancer. The CDR3 runs from the conserved cysteine through the conserved F or W. A D gene is named only where the DNA matches it firmly. For some rows the clone size is stated as once, few or many, or as a class when expanded; others skip it.

NA,TRBV5-1,TRBD2,TRBJ2-5,TGCGCCAGCAGCTTCCTTAGCGGGGCAGAGACCCAGTACTTC,CASSFLSGAETQYF
NA,TRBV19,NA,TRBJ2-5,TGTGCCAGTAGTAGGGGGCCTAGCGGAAAAGAGACCCAGTACTTC,CASSRGPSGKETQYF
NA,TRBV5-1,NA,TRBJ1-2,TGCGCCAGCAGCTTGGAGGGGGACTATGGCTACACCTTC,CASSLEGDYGYTF
NA,TRBV2,NA,TRBJ2-7,TGTGCCAGCAGTGACATCGGGATCAGCGAGCAGTACTTC,CASSDIGISEQYF
few,TRBV19,NA,TRBJ1-1,TGTGCCAGTAGTAGCAGACAGGAGTACACTGAAGCTTTCTTT,CASSSRQEYTEAFF
NA,TRBV2,NA,TRBJ1-5,TGTGCCAGCAGTCCCAGGGCCTATAGCAATCAGCCCCAGCATTTT,CASSPRAYSNQPQHF
NA,TRBV30,NA,TRBJ1-2,TGTGCCTGGAGTGTGGGAGCTAACTATGGCTACACCTTC,CAWSVGANYGYTF
NA,TRBV19,NA,TRBJ2-7,TGTGCCAGTAGTACCTACAGGGAAAGCGAGCAGTACTTC,CASSTYRESEQYF
NA,TRBV18,NA,TRBJ1-3,TGTGCCAGCTCGCAGACAGACTCTGGAAACACCATATATTTT,CASSQTDSGNTIYF
NA,TRBV29-1,TRBD1,TRBJ1-1,TGCAGCGTGACAGGGGACACTGAAGCTTTCTTT,CSVTGDTEAFF
NA,TRBV18,NA,TRBJ2-7,TGTGCCAGCTCACCATCTGGGGCGGTCCTCTACGAGCAGTACTTC,CASSPSGAVLYEQYF
NA,TRBV14,NA,TRBJ1-2,TGTGCCAGCAGCCAAAGCCGAGGCCTCGACTATGGCTACACCTTC,CASSQSRGLDYGYTF
NA,TRBV6-1,NA,TRBJ2-7,TGTGCCAGCAGTGAAGCGGCAGGGGGGACTTACGAGCAGTACTTC,CASSEAAGGTYEQYF
NA,TRBV5-1,NA,TRBJ1-1,TGCGCCAGCAGCCCTGCTGGGGGAGGCACTGAAGCTTTCTTT,CASSPAGGGTEAFF
NA,TRBV21-1,NA,TRBJ2-1,TGTGCCAGCAGCCCTAGCGGGGGGTGCAATGAGCAGTTCTTC,CASSPSGGCNEQFF
NA,TRBV6-6,NA,TRBJ2-1,TGTGCCAGCAGTTATTTTCTGGGACACGGGGACAATGAGCAGTTCTTC,CASSYFLGHGDNEQFF
medium-sized,TRBV28,NA,TRBJ2-7,TGTGCCAGCAGTTTATGGGCGGGGCCCCCCTACGAGCAGTACTTC,CASSLWAGPPYEQYF
NA,TRBV5-1,TRBD2,TRBJ2-7,TGCGCCAGCAGCCGGACTAGCGGGGGGAACTACGAGCAGTACTTC,CASSRTSGGNYEQYF
few,TRBV9,NA,TRBJ2-1,TGTGCCAGCAGCGTAACGGACAGATACAATGAGCAGTTCTTC,CASSVTDRYNEQFF
NA,TRBV30,NA,TRBJ1-5,TGTGCCTGGAGAGGGAGGGTCGGCAATCAGCCCCAGCATTTT,CAWRGRVGNQPQHF
NA,TRBV5-4,TRBD1,TRBJ2-7,TGTGCCAGCAGCCCCCGGACAGGAGTCTACGAGCAGTACTTC,CASSPRTGVYEQYF
NA,TRBV30,TRBD1,TRBJ1-4,TGTGCCTGGAGTGCTTTGGACAGGGGTGAAAAACTGTTTTTT,CAWSALDRGEKLFF
NA,TRBV5-8,TRBD2,TRBJ2-1,TGTGCCAGCAGCTTGGCCACAGCTAGCGGGGGGGATGAGCAGTTCTTC,CASSLATASGGDEQFF
NA,TRBV28,NA,TRBJ2-2,TGTGCCAGCAGTCTCCCGAACACCGGGGAGCTGTTTTTT,CASSLPNTGELFF
NA,TRBV19,TRBD2,TRBJ2-1,TGTGCCAGTAGTATAGATCACGGGGGGGTGCGAAATGAGCAGTTCTTC,CASSIDHGGVRNEQFF
NA,TRBV2,TRBD1,TRBJ1-1,TGTGCCAGCAGGCCGACAGGGCCGAACACTGAAGCTTTCTTT,CASRPTGPNTEAFF
NA,TRBV18,TRBD1,TRBJ2-6,TGTGCCAGCTCACCAGGGGACAGGGGAGCCGGGGCCAACGTCCTGACTTTC,CASSPGDRGAGANVLTF
NA,TRBV25-1,NA,TRBJ2-6,TGTGCCAGTTTTGGCAGGGGTAGCTCTGGGGCCAACGTCCTGACTTTC,CASFGRGSSGANVLTF
NA,TRBV29-1,TRBD1,TRBJ2-7,TGCAGCGGGGGACAGGGGAACTACGAGCAGTACTTC,CSGGQGNYEQYF
NA,TRBV5-1,TRBD1,TRBJ1-1,TGCGCCAGCAGCAGGGACAGGGAGAGTGACACTGAAGCTTTCTTT,CASSRDRESDTEAFF
NA,TRBV9,TRBD2,TRBJ2-5,TGTGCCAGCAGCGTTGGGCTAGCGGGGGGTTCGCGCGAGACCCAGTACTTC,CASSVGLAGGSRETQYF
NA,TRBV29-1,NA,TRBJ1-5,TGCAGCGTCCTGTGGGCGGGGGTTAGCAATCAGCCCCAGCATTTT,CSVLWAGVSNQPQHF
NA,TRBV2,NA,TRBJ1-2,TGTGCCAGCAGCGTCAGAGGCGATAACTATGGCTACACCTTC,CASSVRGDNYGYTF
NA,TRBV6-5,TRBD2,TRBJ2-6,TGTGCCAGCAGTTCAGCGGGGGGCTCTGGGGCCAACGTCCTGACTTTC,CASSSAGGSGANVLTF
NA,TRBV15,TRBD1,TRBJ2-7,TGTGCCACCAGCAGAGGCCTAGACAGGGGTTACGAGCAGTACTTC,CATSRGLDRGYEQYF
NA,TRBV7-9,NA,TRBJ2-7,TGTGCCAGCAGCTTCGGGTCGGCCTACGAGCAGTACTTC,CASSFGSAYEQYF
NA,TRBV5-5,NA,TRBJ1-4,TGTGCCAGCAGCCCCCCTCGGGGGGATGAAAAACTGTTTTTT,CASSPPRGDEKLFF
NA,TRBV5-4,NA,TRBJ1-2,TGTGCCAGCACCCAGGGAGGGGGACGGGGCAATAACTATGGCTACACCTTC,CASTQGGGRGNNYGYTF
NA,TRBV6-4,NA,TRBJ1-1,TGTGCCAGCAGTGACACCGGACAGATGATTAAGTTT,CASSDTGQMIKF
NA,TRBV2,NA,TRBJ2-7,TGTGCCAGCAGTGAAGATAGACAGAGCTCCTACGAGCAGTACTTC,CASSEDRQSSYEQYF
NA,TRBV6-6,TRBD1,TRBJ2-4,TGTGCCAGCAGTCTGGACAGGGGAGGCATTCAGTACTTC,CASSLDRGGIQYF
NA,TRBV30,TRBD1,TRBJ1-2,TGTGCCTGGAGAGGTCCCCTCGGGACAGGAAGGGGAGCAATCATCTATGGCTACACCTTC,CAWRGPLGTGRGAIIYGYTF
NA,TRBV5-1,TRBD1,TRBJ1-1,TGCGCCAGCAGCAAAACAGGGGCAAACACTGAAGCTTTCTTT,CASSKTGANTEAFF
NA,TRBV28,TRBD1,TRBJ2-7,TGTGCCAGCAGCCAGCCGGGACAGGGAACCTACGAGCAGTACTTC,CASSQPGQGTYEQYF
NA,TRBV27,TRBD1,TRBJ1-2,TGTGCCAGCAGGAGGACAGGGGGCCGGAACTATGGCTACACCTTC,CASRRTGGRNYGYTF
NA,TRBV4-2,TRBD1,TRBJ2-1,TGTGCCAGCAGCCCCATACAGGGGGACCCATACAATGAGCAGTTCTTC,CASSPIQGDPYNEQFF
NA,TRBV7-9,TRBD2,TRBJ2-1,TGTGCCAGCAGACCCGGACTAGCGGGGGGGCTTGAGCAGTTCTTC,CASRPGLAGGLEQFF
NA,TRBV30,NA,TRBJ2-6,TGTGCCTCGGACTACTCTGGGGCCAACGTCCTGACTTTC,CASDYSGANVLTF
NA,TRBV7-9,NA,TRBJ1-1,TGTGCCAGCAGCGCAGGGACACCCACTGAAGCTTTCTTT,CASSAGTPTEAFF
once,TRBV5-4,NA,TRBJ2-1,TGTGCCAGCAGCTTGGGGGGCGGAGGGAACAATGAGCAGTTCTTC,CASSLGGGGNNEQFF
once,TRBV5-6,NA,TRBJ2-4,TGTGCCAGCAGCCGCCCAGGCCCCCTGGGCTTC,CASSRPGPLGF
NA,TRBV30,NA,TRBJ2-2,TGTGCCTGGAGTGTACTGATACAGAACGGGGAGCTGTTTTTT,CAWSVLIQNGELFF